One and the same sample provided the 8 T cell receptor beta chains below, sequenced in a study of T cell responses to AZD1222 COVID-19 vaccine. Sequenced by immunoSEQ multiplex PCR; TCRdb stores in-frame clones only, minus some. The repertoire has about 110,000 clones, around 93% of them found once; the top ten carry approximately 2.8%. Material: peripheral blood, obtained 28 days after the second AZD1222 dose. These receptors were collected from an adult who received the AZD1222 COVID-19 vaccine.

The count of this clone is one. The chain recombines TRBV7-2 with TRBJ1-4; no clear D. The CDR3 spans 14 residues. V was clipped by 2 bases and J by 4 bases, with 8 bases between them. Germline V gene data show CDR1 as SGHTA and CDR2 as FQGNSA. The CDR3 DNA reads TGTGCCAGCAGCTTATCCAGCCGTAATGAAAAACTGTTTTTT. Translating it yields CASSLSSRNEKLFF.

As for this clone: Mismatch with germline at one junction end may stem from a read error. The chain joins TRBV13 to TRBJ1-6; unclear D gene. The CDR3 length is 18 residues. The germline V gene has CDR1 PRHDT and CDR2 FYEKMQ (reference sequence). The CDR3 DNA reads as TGTGCCAGCAGTTTAGCGGGAGGGCTAAGCTCCTATAATTCACCCCTCCACTTT. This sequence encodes CASSLAGGLSSYNSPLHF.

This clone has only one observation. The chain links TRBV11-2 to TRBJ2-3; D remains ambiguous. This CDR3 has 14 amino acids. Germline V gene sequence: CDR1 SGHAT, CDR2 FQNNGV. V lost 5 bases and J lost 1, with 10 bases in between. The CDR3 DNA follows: TGTGCCAGCAGCCCACCTGAGGGCACAGATACGCAGTATTTT. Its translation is CASSPPEGTDTQYF.

The DNA for the CDR3 is TGTGCCAGCAGTGGAGACCTCTGGGCGGGACCCTATGGCTACACCTTC. It translates to CASSGDLWAGPYGYTF. The J gene is TRBJ1-2, the V gene TRBV6-1; a weak D match, TRBD1 (5 bases). This CDR3 has 16 residues. Germline loops: CDR1 MNHNS, CDR2 SASEGT. The V gene lost 4 bases and the J gene lost 4 bases, with 19 bases spanning the gap.

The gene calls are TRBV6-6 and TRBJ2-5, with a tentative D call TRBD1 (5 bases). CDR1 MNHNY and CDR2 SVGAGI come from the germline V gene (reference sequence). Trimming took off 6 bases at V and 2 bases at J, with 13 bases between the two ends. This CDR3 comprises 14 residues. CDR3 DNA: TGTGCCAGCAGCCCTGACAGAGATCAAGAGACCCAGTACTTC. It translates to CASSPDRDQETQYF.

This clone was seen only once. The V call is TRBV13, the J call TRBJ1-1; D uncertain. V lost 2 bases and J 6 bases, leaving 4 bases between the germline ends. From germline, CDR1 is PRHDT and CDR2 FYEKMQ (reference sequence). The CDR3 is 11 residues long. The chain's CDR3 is CASSLTSEAFF. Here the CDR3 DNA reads TGTGCCAGCAGCTTAACATCTGAAGCTTTCTTT.

The CDR3, as DNA: TGTGCCAGCAGCACCACAGGGTATGGCTACACCTTC. This codes for CASSTTGYGYTF. The genes are TRBV11-2 and TRBJ1-2, with D maybe TRBD1 (6 bases). The CDR3 contains 12 residues. V lost 5 bases, J lost 5 bases, and 9 bases lay in between. The germline V gene encodes CDR1 SGHAT and CDR2 FQNNGV.

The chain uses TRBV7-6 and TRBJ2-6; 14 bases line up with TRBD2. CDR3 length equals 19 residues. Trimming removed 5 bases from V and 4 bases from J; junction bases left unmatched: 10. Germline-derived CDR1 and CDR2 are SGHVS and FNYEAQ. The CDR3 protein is CASSPGLAGAPGGANVLTF. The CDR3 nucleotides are TGTGCCAGCAGCCCGGGACTAGCGGGAGCCCCGGGGGGGGCCAACGTCCTGACTTTC.